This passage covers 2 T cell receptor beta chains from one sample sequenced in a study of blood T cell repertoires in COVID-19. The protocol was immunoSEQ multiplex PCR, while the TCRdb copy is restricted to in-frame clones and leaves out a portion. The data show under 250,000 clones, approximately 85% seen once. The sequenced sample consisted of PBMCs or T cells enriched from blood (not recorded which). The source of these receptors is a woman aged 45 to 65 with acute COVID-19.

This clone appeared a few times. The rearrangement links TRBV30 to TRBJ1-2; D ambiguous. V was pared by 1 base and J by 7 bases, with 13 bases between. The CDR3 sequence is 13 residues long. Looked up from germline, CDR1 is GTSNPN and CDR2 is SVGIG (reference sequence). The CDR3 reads CAWSGAQAGGYTF. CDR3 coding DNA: TGTGCCTGGAGTGGGGCCCAAGCAGGTGGCTACACCTTC.

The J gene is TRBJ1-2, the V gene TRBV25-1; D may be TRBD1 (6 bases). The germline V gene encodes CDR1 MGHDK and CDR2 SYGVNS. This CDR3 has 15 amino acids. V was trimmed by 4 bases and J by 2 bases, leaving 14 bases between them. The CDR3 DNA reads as TGTGCCAGCAGTGGCTGGACAGTCGAGAACTATGGCTACACCTTC. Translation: CASSGWTVENYGYTF.